The entry that follows covers one TCR beta chain sequence. Those enrolled in Seattle joined during active infection and were followed longitudinally afterward. This sample was included in a study of blood T cell repertoires in COVID-19. Looking at the study overall: Researchers got acute and convalescent COVID-19 samples from the United States, Italy and Spain. PBMCs, B-cell-depleted T cells, or T cells were the source of the cDNA or gDNA that made up the material.

The CDR3 loop spans 12 amino acids. V was cut by 5 bases and J by 9 bases, with 14 bases left in between. CDR1 is SGHRS, CDR2 YFSETQ, per germline. Original methodology: Reference gene primer amplification in the assay estimated nucleated cell counts. Profiling relied on immunoSEQ multiplex PCR, and the TCRdb table lists in-frame clones only, not all of them. V, J and clone size were drawn from that table, and D and trimming were deduced from the DNA. Among under 400,000 clones, under 90% were seen once, and the ten largest hold less than 3.5%. The chain couples TRBV5-1 to TRBJ1-1; weak D call: TRBD1 (5 bases). The origin of this receptor is a woman aged 30 to 39 with COVID-19, enrolled during active disease. The specimen was peripheral blood. This CDR3 is CASREGDSQAFF. The CDR3, as DNA: TGCGCCAGCAGAGAAGGGGACTCTCAAGCTTTCTTT.